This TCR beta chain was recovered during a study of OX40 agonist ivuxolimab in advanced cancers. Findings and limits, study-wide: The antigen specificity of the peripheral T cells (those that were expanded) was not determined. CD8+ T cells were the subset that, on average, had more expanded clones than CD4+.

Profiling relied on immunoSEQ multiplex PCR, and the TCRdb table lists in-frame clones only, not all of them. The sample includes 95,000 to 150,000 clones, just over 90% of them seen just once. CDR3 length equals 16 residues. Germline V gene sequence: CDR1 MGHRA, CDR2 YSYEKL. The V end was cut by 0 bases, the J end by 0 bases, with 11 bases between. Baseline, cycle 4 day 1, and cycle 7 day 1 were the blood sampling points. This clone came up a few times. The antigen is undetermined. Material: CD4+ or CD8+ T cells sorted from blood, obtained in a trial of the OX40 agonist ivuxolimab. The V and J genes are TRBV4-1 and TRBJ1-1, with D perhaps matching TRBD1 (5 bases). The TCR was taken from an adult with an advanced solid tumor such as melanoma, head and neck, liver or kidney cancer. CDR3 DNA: TGCGCCAGCAGCCAAGAGAGCGGGGCCGTGAACACTGAAGCTTTCTTT. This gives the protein CASSQESGAVNTEAFF.